This is a list of T cell receptor beta chains from one sample in a study of cytomegalovirus exposure and HLA in healthy donors. Using immunoSEQ multiplex PCR, the repertoire was profiled, and TCRdb retains in-frame clones only, with some absent. Of some 130,000 clones listed, approximately 61% are singletons. Sequencing was carried out using PBMCs. All receptors come from a woman in her forties in good health and CMV-seronegative. The CDR3 runs from the conserved cysteine through the conserved F or W. Clone size is not always given. Where it is, it says once, few, many or a class for expanded clones.

size: many; V: TRBV5-6; J: TRBJ1-1; CDR3: CASSLEGQGSSTEAFF
size: -; V: TRBV27; J: TRBJ1-6; CDR3: CASSLGTGNSPLHF
size: -; V: TRBV4-3; J: TRBJ2-5; CDR3: CASSQDSGGGSETQYF
size: -; V: TRBV4-1; J: TRBJ1-2; CDR3: CASSHRDRVPGYGYTF
size: -; V: TRBV6-5; J: TRBJ1-1; CDR3: CASTLAVNTEAFF
size: -; V: TRBV4-3; J: TRBJ1-6; CDR3: CASSQGLGTGGFNSPLHF
size: -; V: TRBV5-1; J: TRBJ2-7; CDR3: CASSILPYEQYF
size: few; V: TRBV27; J: TRBJ2-2; CDR3: CASSLWGGPGRTNTGELFF
size: -; V: TRBV30; J: TRBJ2-3; CDR3: CVSSGGYTDTQYF
size: -; V: TRBV29-1; J: TRBJ1-2; CDR3: CSVDMSPPNYGYTF
size: -; V: TRBV2; J: TRBJ2-3; CDR3: CASSEKAGGRTDTQYF
size: -; V: TRBV6-6; J: TRBJ2-1; CDR3: CASSGDGRNEQFF
size: -; V: TRBV5-6; J: TRBJ2-7; CDR3: CASSPGRAEGQYF
size: -; V: TRBV28; J: TRBJ1-2; CDR3: CASQPVLTPGYTF
size: few; V: TRBV30; J: TRBJ2-7; CDR3: CAWSPGHGYEQYF
size: -; V: TRBV18; J: TRBJ1-1; CDR3: CASSPSGENTEAFF